This T cell receptor beta chain was obtained from a study of T cells in Graves' hyperthyroidism and ophthalmopathy. This clonotype was observed many times. V gave up 3 bases and J gave up 0 bases; unmatched junction bases: 4. CDR1 is MDHEN and CDR2 is SYDVKM in the germline V gene. CDR3 length: 16 residues. Amplified regions were TCR beta CDR3 sequences from RNA transcripts. HTBI primers were the set used in a first-round RT-PCR of the TCR CDR3. TCRdb fed the multiplex PCR reads into MiXCR, producing one record per CDR3 protein. The sample holds over 500,000 distinct CDR3 sequences, around 15% seen once.

The sequence was collected from a woman aged 40 to 55 with Graves' hyperthyroidism. The V call is TRBV28, the J call TRBJ2-2; 7 nucleotides match TRBD2. Sequencing was carried out using blood. The CDR3, as DNA: TGTGCCAGCAGTTTTGGCGGGAGTACGAACACCGGGGAGCTGTTTTTT. Translation gives CASSFGGSTNTGELFF. Complete variable domain (other parts from reference TRBV28 and TRBJ2-2): DVKVTQSSRYLVKRTGEKVFLECVQDMDHENMFWYRQDPGLGLRLIYFSYDVKMKEKGDIPEGYSVSREKKERFSLILESASTNQTSMYLCASSFGGSTNTGELFFGEGSRLTVL.